A selection of T cell receptor beta chains follows, all from one sample in a study of early T cells in non-severe SARS-CoV-2 infection. TCRdb reanalysed the 5' RACE reads using MiXCR and keeps one entry per CDR3 protein. The sample comprises fewer than 85,000 distinct CDR3 sequences, about 9.6% of which are singletons, and 4.8% rests with the top ten. Input material: whole blood. The source of these receptors is an adult who was a healthcare worker with PCR-confirmed SARS-CoV-2 infection or an uninfected control (not recorded which). The CDR3 runs from the conserved cysteine through the conserved F or W. D genes are given only for firm matches. For some rows the clone size is stated as once, few or many, or as a class when expanded; others skip it.

d_call clone_size j_call v_call cdr3_aa cdr3_nt
TRBD2 many TRBJ2-2 TRBV27 CASSPSGVPNTGELFF TGTGCCAGCAGCCCTAGCGGGGTACCGAACACCGGGGAGCTGTTTTTT
TRBD2 NA TRBJ2-2 TRBV7-8 CASSLSPGTSGGELFF TGTGCCAGCAGCTTAAGCCCCGGGACTAGCGGCGGGGAGCTGTTTTTT
TRBD2 few TRBJ2-3 TRBV12-3/TRBV12-4 CASRRGTSFLYF TGTGCCAGCAGGCGGGGGACTAGCTTTCTGTATTTT
NA many TRBJ2-5 TRBV18 CASSRNFQETQYF TGTGCCAGCTCTCGGAATTTCCAAGAGACCCAGTACTTC
NA once TRBJ2-7 TRBV29-1 CSVVRGPYEQYF TGCAGCGTTGTAAGGGGTCCCTACGAGCAGTACTTC
TRBD1 few TRBJ2-4 TRBV6-6 CASSRGQGAAKNIQYF TGTGCCAGCAGCCGTGGACAGGGGGCGGCCAAAAACATTCAGTACTTC
NA few TRBJ1-2 TRBV20-1 CSARPGQGSYGYTF TGCAGTGCTAGACCTGGCCAGGGCTCCTATGGCTACACCTTC
NA many TRBJ1-2 TRBV27 CVSGPGGNGYTF TGTGTTTCCGGGCCAGGAGGAAATGGCTACACCTTC
NA many TRBJ2-1 TRBV7-9 CASSLQGIGNEQFF TGTGCCAGCAGCTTACAGGGAATCGGTAATGAGCAGTTCTTC
NA NA TRBJ2-5 TRBV10-3 CAISAAETQYF TGTGCCATCTCCGCAGCCGAGACCCAGTACTTC
NA many TRBJ2-5 TRBV10-2 CASRRSRLETQYF TGCGCCAGTAGGCGATCCCGCCTAGAGACCCAGTACTTC
NA many TRBJ2-5 TRBV18 CASSPSPGREETQYF TGTGCCAGCTCACCGTCCCCCGGGCGGGAAGAGACCCAGTACTTC
NA NA TRBJ2-3 TRBV29-1 CSARWYRADTQYF TGCAGCGCCCGATGGTACAGAGCAGATACGCAGTATTTT
NA many TRBJ2-1 TRBV5-1 CASSLARHSKDEQFF TGCGCCAGCAGCTTGGCTCGGCATAGCAAGGATGAGCAGTTCTTC
NA few TRBJ2-7 TRBV19 CASTAGGGAEVKKQYF TGTGCCAGTACCGCTGGGGGGGGCGCAGAAGTGAAGAAGCAGTACTTC